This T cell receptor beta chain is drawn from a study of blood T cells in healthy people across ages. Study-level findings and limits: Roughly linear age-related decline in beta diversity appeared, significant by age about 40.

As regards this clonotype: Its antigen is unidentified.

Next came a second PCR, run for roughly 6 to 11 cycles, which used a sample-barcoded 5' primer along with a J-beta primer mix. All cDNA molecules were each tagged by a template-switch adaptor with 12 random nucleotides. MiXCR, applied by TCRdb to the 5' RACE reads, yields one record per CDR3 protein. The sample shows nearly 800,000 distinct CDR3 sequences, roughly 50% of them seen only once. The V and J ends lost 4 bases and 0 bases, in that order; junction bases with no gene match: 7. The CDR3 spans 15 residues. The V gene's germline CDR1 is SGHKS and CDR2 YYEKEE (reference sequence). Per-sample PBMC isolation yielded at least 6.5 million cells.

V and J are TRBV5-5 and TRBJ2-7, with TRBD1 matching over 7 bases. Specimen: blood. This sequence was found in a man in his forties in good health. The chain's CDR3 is CASSVDRESSYEQYF. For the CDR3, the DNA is TGTGCCAGCAGCGTCGACAGGGAGAGCTCCTACGAGCAGTACTTC.